Listed here are 3 T cell receptor beta chains from one sample, sequenced in a study of blood T cell repertoires in COVID-19. TCRdb's table, derived via immunoSEQ multiplex PCR, lists solely in-frame clones and lacks some. The repertoire holds under 85,000 clones, with almost 85% as singletons. The specimen was peripheral blood. The receptors were sampled from a man over 45 with acute or convalescent COVID-19.

The rearrangement joins TRBV29-1 to TRBJ2-5, with a possible D match to TRBD2 (5 bases). V shed 7 bases and J shed 5 bases, with 20 bases lying between them. The germline gives CDR1 SQVTM, CDR2 ANQGSEA. The CDR3 contains 14 residues. CDR3: CSALSGERRETQYF. For the CDR3, the DNA is TGCAGCGCCCTCAGCGGAGAGAGGAGGGAGACCCAGTACTTC.

The chain recombines TRBV2 with TRBJ1-1; perhaps TRBD1 as D (6 bases). The CDR3 contains 17 residues. Germline lookup yields CDR1 SNHLY and CDR2 FYNNEI. The V and J ends lost 6 bases and 0 bases respectively, with 20 bases between them. This CDR3 reads CASSLSRQVKMNTEAFF. In nucleotides, the CDR3 is TGTGCCAGCAGCCTAAGCCGACAGGTCAAAATGAACACTGAAGCTTTCTTT. The full variable domain, rest sourced from reference TRBV2 and TRBJ1-1, is EPEVTQTPSHQVTQMGQEVILRCVPISNHLYFYWYRQILGQKVEFLVSFYNNEISEKSEIFDDQFSVERPDGSNFTLKIRSTKLEDSAMYFCASSLSRQVKMNTEAFFGQGTRLTVV.

CDR3 in amino acids: CAISELDRGSEAFF. Here the CDR3 DNA reads TGTGCCATCAGTGAGCTGGACAGGGGGTCTGAAGCTTTCTTT. V gene TRBV10-3 combines with J gene TRBJ1-1; 10 bases are shared with TRBD1. The J segment lost 6 bases and the V segment lost 2 bases, leaving 3 bases of the junction unmatched. Per the germline V gene, CDR1 is ENHRY and CDR2 is SYGVKD. CDR3 length: 14 residues.